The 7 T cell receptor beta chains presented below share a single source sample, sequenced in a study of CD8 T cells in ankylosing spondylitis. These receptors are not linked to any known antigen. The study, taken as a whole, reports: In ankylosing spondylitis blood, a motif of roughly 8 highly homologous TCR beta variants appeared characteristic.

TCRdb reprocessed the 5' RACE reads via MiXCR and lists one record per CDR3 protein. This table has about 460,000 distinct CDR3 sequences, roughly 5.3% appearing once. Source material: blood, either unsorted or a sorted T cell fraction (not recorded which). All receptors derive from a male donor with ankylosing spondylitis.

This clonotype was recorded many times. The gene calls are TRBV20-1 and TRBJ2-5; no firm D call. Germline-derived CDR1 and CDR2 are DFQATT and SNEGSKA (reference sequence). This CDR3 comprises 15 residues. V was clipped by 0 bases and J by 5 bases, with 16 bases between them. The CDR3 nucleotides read TGCAGTGCTAGAGATCCCGCCTCGGGTGGCGAGACCCAGTACTTC. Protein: CSARDPASGGETQYF.

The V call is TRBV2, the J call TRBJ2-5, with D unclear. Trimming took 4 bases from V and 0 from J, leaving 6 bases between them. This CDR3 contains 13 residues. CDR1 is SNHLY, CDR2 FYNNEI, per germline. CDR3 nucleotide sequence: TGTGCCAGCAGTGGGAACAACCAAGAGACCCAGTACTTC. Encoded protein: CASSGNNQETQYF.

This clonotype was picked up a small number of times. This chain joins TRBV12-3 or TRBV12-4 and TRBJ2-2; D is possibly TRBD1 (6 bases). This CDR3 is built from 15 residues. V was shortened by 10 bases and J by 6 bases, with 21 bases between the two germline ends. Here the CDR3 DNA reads TGTGCCACCCCGGGGACAACCTCCATTCCCGGGGAGCTGTTTTTT. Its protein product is CATPGTTSIPGELFF.

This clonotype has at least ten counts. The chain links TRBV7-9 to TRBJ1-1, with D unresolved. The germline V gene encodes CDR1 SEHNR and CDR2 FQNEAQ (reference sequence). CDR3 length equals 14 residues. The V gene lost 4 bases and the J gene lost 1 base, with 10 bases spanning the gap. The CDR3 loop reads CASSSSLRNTEAFF. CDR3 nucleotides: TGTGCCAGCAGCTCCTCCCTCAGGAACACTGAAGCTTTCTTT. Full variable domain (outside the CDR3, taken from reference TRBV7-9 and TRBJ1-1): DTGVSQNPRHKITKRGQNVTFRCDPISEHNRLYWYRQTLGQGPEFLTYFQNEAQLEKSRLLSDRFSAERPKGSFSTLEIQRTEQGDSAMYLCASSSSLRNTEAFFGQGTRLTVV.

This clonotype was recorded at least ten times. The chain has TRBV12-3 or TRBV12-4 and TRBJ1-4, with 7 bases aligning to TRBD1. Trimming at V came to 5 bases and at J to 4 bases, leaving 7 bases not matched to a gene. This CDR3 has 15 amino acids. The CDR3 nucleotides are TGTGCCAGCAGTCCCCTACAGGGGAATAATGAAAAACTGTTTTTT. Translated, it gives CASSPLQGNNEKLFF.

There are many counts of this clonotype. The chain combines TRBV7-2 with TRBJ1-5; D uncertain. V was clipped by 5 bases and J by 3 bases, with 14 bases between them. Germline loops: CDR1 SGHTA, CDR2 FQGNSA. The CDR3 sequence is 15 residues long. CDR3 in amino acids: CASSKRGQHNQPQHF. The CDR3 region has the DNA TGTGCCAGCAGCAAAAGAGGGCAGCACAATCAGCCCCAGCATTTT.

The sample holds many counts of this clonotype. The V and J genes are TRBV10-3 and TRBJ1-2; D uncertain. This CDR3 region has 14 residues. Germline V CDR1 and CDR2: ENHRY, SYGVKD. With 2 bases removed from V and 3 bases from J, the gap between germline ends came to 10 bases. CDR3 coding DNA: TGTGCCATCAGTGAGGTTGTCAGAGACTATGGCTACACCTTC. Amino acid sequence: CAISEVVRDYGYTF.